This T cell receptor beta chain was captured in a study of patients and donors after allogeneic stem cell transplantation. TCRdb recomputed calls from the RT-PCR reads with MiXCR, one row per CDR3 protein. Here the sample spans about a million distinct CDR3 sequences, approximately 19% being singletons. V dropped 4 bases and J dropped 2; count of bases not matched to a gene: 5. The CDR3 runs to 15 residues. CDR1 is ENHRY, CDR2 SYGVKD, per germline. This clonotype was recorded many times. Material: blood, either unsorted or a sorted T cell fraction (not recorded which). This chain links TRBV10-3 with TRBJ2-1; 7 bases line up with TRBD2. The clonotype was recovered from a human donor who was either an allogeneic HSCT recipient or a stem cell or donor lymphocyte infusion donor (not recorded which). It is not recorded whose cells these are; they may come from a transplant donor. CDR3 region: CAISGRAGTYNEQFF. DNA of the CDR3: TGTGCCATCAGTGGGCGAGCGGGGACCTACAATGAGCAGTTCTTC.